These 13 T cell receptor beta chains originate from one sample sequenced in a study of T cell clonality in common variable immunodeficiency. Only in-frame clones appear in the TCRdb table, and some are missing; sequencing was by immunoSEQ multiplex PCR. The sample holds 57,000 or so clones, and no clone turns up only once. The sequenced sample consisted of peripheral blood mononuclear cells. These receptors all stem from a person aged 18 to 75 in good health.

This clone was recorded many times. Sequencing ends 3 residues short of the CDR3 end; the germline J gene provides the rest. This chain links TRBV18 with TRBJ1-2; no clear D. Germline V gene sequence: CDR1 KGHSH, CDR2 LQKENI. V was pared by 2 bases and J by 4 bases, with 8 bases between. The CDR3 covers 13 residues. CDR3 loop: CASSPGHGYGYTF. The DNA read from the CDR3 is TGTGCCAGCTCACCAGGGCACGGCTATGGC. The full variable domain, its missing parts supplied by reference TRBV18 and TRBJ1-2, is NAGVMQNPRHLVRRRGQEARLRCSPMKGHSHVYWYRQLPEEGLKFMVYLQKENIIDESGMPKERFSAEFPKEGPSILRIQQVVRGDSAAYFCASSPGHGYGYTFGSGTRLTVV.

Concerning this clone itself: Read sequence stops 3 residues before the CDR3 end, and the germline J gene provides the missing end. The chain has TRBV18 and TRBJ1-2, with D perhaps TRBD1 (5 bases). Deletions cut 3 bases from V and 3 bases from J, with 11 bases between. The germline gives CDR1 KGHSH, CDR2 LQKENI. This CDR3 spans 14 amino acids. CDR3 bases read: TGTGCCAGCTCACCCACGGCCAGGGACTATGGC. Amino acids: CASSPTARDYG. The entire CDR3 protein reads CASSPTARDYGYTF. The full variable domain, with the rest looked up from reference TRBV18 and TRBJ1-2, is NAGVMQNPRHLVRRRGQEARLRCSPMKGHSHVYWYRQLPEEGLKFMVYLQKENIIDESGMPKERFSAEFPKEGPSILRIQQVVRGDSAAYFCASSPTARDYGYTFGSGTRLTVV.

This clone has at least ten counts. With the read ending 3 residues before the CDR3 end, the germline J gene is used to fill in that end. The V gene is TRBV28, the J gene TRBJ2-7; 8 bases line up with TRBD1. Germline V gene lookup returns CDR1 MDHEN and CDR2 SYDVKM. Trimming at V came to 2 bases and at J to 3 bases, leaving 6 bases not matched to a gene. The CDR3 loop spans 15 amino acids. The CDR3 spells CASSLPRTGRYEQYF. CDR3 DNA (partial): TGTGCCAGCAGTTTACCGAGGACAGGGCGCTACGAG.

This clone has ten or more counts. Coverage ceases 3 residues before the CDR3 finishes, and the germline J gene fills in the end. The chain carries TRBV5-1 and TRBJ2-7, with TRBD2 matching over 11 bases. Germline-derived CDR1 and CDR2 are SGHRS and YFSETQ. The length of the CDR3 is 19 residues. With V trimmed by 4 bases and J by 0 bases, 15 bases remained unmatched. CDR3 DNA (partial): TGCGCCAGCAGCCTCCTATCCGGGACTAGCGGTTCCAGCTCCTACGAG. Translating gives CASSLLSGTSGSSSYE. The full CDR3 sequence reads CASSLLSGTSGSSSYEQYF.

This clone has ten or more counts. The CDR3 end falls 3 residues outside the read, so it is completed with the germline J gene. The chain uses TRBV6-2 or TRBV6-3 and TRBJ1-2; the D gene is possibly TRBD1 (5 bases). CDR3 length: 12 residues. Trimming took off 7 bases at V and 7 bases at J, with 13 bases between the two ends. Germline CDR1 is MNHEY and CDR2 is SVGEGT. The CDR3 here is CASTPWGVGYTF. The CDR3 bases that were read are TGTGCCAGCACCCCTTGGGGGGTTGGC.

This clone was counted at least ten times. The read is 3 residues too short to cover the CDR3 end, so that end is filled in from the germline J gene. The gene calls are TRBV11-3 and TRBJ1-2, with D possibly matching TRBD1 (6 bases). Germline assignment: CDR1 SGHNT and CDR2 YENEEA. The V end lost 3 bases, the J end lost 6 bases, and 11 bases lay between the germline ends. The CDR3 runs to 13 residues. Here the CDR3 reads CASSLVAGDGYTF. The CDR3 DNA, read in part, is TGTGCCAGCAGCTTGGTTGCAGGGGATGGC.

This clone has a count of ten or more. The read terminates 3 residues before the CDR3 end, so the remaining end is supplied by the germline J gene. The rearrangement links TRBV7-6 to TRBJ2-2; 13 bases agree with TRBD2. V trimming: 2 bases; J trimming: 6 bases; junction bases outside the gene matches: 9. The length of the CDR3 is 18 residues. The germline V gene has CDR1 SGHVS and CDR2 FNYEAQ. This CDR3 is CASSLFGGLAGASGELFF. The sequenced CDR3 bases are TGTGCCAGCAGCTTATTTGGCGGACTAGCGGGAGCTTCCGGGGAG.

This clone showed up many times. The read finishes 3 residues shy of the CDR3 end, and the germline J gene is used to complete it. The chain joins TRBV5-1 to TRBJ1-2; 7 bases map to TRBD1. The CDR3 is 15 amino acids. Trimming took 1 base from V and 3 from J; bases not matched to a gene: 6. The germline V gene encodes CDR1 SGHRS and CDR2 YFSETQ. Partial CDR3 DNA: TGCGCCAGCAGCTTGCCCGGGACAGACCACTATGGC. It is translated as CASSLPGTDHYG. The entire CDR3 reads CASSLPGTDHYGYTF.

There are many counts of this clone. The CDR3 extends 3 residues past the end of the read, so its final part is completed from the germline J gene. V gene TRBV20-1 combines with J gene TRBJ2-2; 7 bases fit TRBD2. Per the germline V gene, CDR1 is DFQATT and CDR2 is SNEGSKA (reference sequence). There are 16 residues in the CDR3. Trimming cost V 0 bases and J 1 base; bases outside gene matches: 5. This chain's CDR3 is CSARDWASGNTGELFF. Partial CDR3 DNA: TGCAGTGCTAGAGATTGGGCTAGCGGGAACACCGGGGAG.

This clone was found many times. The read halts 3 residues ahead of the CDR3 end, with the missing end drawn from the germline J gene. The chain joins TRBV5-1 to TRBJ1-6, with 9 bases that match TRBD1. Germline CDR1 SGHRS, CDR2 YFSETQ. V shed 3 bases and J 10 bases; nucleotides not matched to a gene: 5. There are 14 residues in the CDR3. The CDR3 spells CASSWTGDGSPLHF. Partial CDR3 DNA: TGCGCCAGCAGCTGGACAGGGGATGGATCACCC.

This clone was recorded at least ten times. Sequencing ends 3 residues short of the CDR3 end; the germline J gene provides the rest. Other DNA sequences of this sample code for an identical CDR3. This chain connects TRBV20-1 to TRBJ2-4; 10 positions match TRBD2. The CDR3 loop spans 15 amino acids. The V and J ends lost 0 bases and 7 bases, in that order; junction bases with no gene match: 6. Germline V gene sequence: CDR1 DFQATT, CDR2 SNEGSKA (reference sequence). The CDR3 spells CSARDGLAGDNIQYF. Partial CDR3 DNA: TGCAGTGCTAGAGATGGGCTAGCGGGAGATAACATT.

Ten or more counts support this clone. Germline and junction disagree at one end, which may indicate a read error. The read finishes 3 residues shy of the CDR3 end, and the germline J gene is used to complete it. This rearrangement joins TRBV4-2 to TRBJ2-3, with 9 bases that match TRBD2. The CDR3 has 18 residues. Germline assignment: CDR1 LGHNA and CDR2 YNFKEQ. The CDR3 loop is CASSQRMTSGPSTDTQYF. The CDR3 DNA, read in part, is TGCGCCAGCAGCCAGAGGATGACTAGCGGCCCGAGCACAGATACG.

At least ten counts were recorded for this clone. The sequenced fragment ends 3 residues before the CDR3 boundary, so the rest is inferred from the germline J gene. This chain connects TRBV20-1 to TRBJ2-7, with D unclear. CDR1 and CDR2 (germline): DFQATT, SNEGSKA (reference sequence). Trimming shortened V by 3 bases and J by 2 bases, and 11 bases separated the two germline ends. The CDR3 spans 13 residues. The chain's CDR3 is CSASAPPAYEQYF. CDR3 DNA, as far as it was read: TGCAGTGCTAGCGCACCCCCGGCCTACGAG.